Listed below are T cell receptor beta chains from one sample, sequenced in a study of cytomegalovirus exposure and HLA in healthy donors. Clones were sequenced by immunoSEQ multiplex PCR, and TCRdb holds only the in-frame ones, with some missing. The sample carries about 190,000 clones, 85% to 90% recorded once. The material sequenced was PBMCs. The receptors originated from a woman aged 18-29 years in good health and CMV-seronegative. Each CDR3 is given with its conserved first and last residue. The D gene is left open where the match is weak. Only some rows state a clone size, as once, few, many or a class for expanded clones.

len	j_gene	d_gene	v_gene	abundance	CDR3aa	CDR3nt
17	TRBJ2-1	TRBD2	TRBV15	NA	CATSRGLAVTSYNEQFF	TGTGCCACCAGCAGAGGACTAGCGGTTACCTCCTACAATGAGCAGTTCTTC
18	TRBJ1-1	NA	TRBV6-1	NA	CASSEPGGGIGMNTEAFF	TGTGCCAGCAGTGAACCTGGGGGGGGGATAGGTATGAACACTGAAGCTTTCTTT
16	TRBJ2-7	TRBD2	TRBV4-2	NA	CASSQASSGLSYEQYF	TGTGCCAGCAGCCAAGCGTCTAGCGGCCTCTCCTACGAGCAGTACTTC
15	TRBJ2-1	NA	TRBV11-3	few	CASSLEAGIGNEQFF	TGTGCCAGCAGCTTAGAGGCGGGAATAGGGAATGAGCAGTTCTTC
16	TRBJ1-6	TRBD1	TRBV30	NA	CACPGKGASYNSPLHF	TGTGCCTGCCCCGGGAAGGGGGCATCCTATAATTCACCCCTCCACTTT
18	TRBJ2-1	NA	TRBV9	NA	CASSVEGGEGKSYNEQFF	TGTGCCAGCAGCGTAGAGGGGGGGGAGGGGAAGTCCTACAATGAGCAGTTCTTC
16	TRBJ2-1	NA	TRBV10-3	once	CAISSSGREVGNEQFF	TGTGCCATCAGTTCTTCCGGCAGGGAGGTCGGCAATGAGCAGTTCTTC
13	TRBJ2-1	TRBD2	TRBV10-3	NA	CAIMASGSSEQFF	TGTGCCATCATGGCTAGCGGGAGCTCTGAGCAGTTCTTC
14	TRBJ1-2	TRBD1	TRBV7-9	NA	CASRHRGLSGGYTF	TGTGCCAGCAGGCACAGGGGGCTTTCAGGGGGCTACACCTTC
14	TRBJ2-5	TRBD2	TRBV4-2	NA	CASSQNLAGETQYF	TGTGCCAGCAGCCAAAATCTAGCGGGAGAGACCCAGTACTTC
14	TRBJ2-7	TRBD1	TRBV6-5	NA	CASSTDRGPYEQYF	TGTGCCAGCAGCACGGACAGGGGGCCCTACGAGCAGTACTTC
16	TRBJ2-3	TRBD2	TRBV5-1	NA	CASSLGASGGTDTQYF	TGCGCCAGCAGCTTGGGCGCTAGCGGGGGCACAGATACGCAGTATTTT
15	TRBJ1-2	TRBD1	TRBV7-9	NA	CASSLAGTGSYGYTF	TGTGCCAGCAGCTTAGCCGGGACAGGCTCTTATGGCTACACCTTC
18	TRBJ1-1	NA	TRBV10-3	NA	CAISIVATRGAMNTEAFF	TGTGCCATCAGCATTGTAGCCACGCGGGGGGCTATGAACACTGAAGCTTTCTTT
14	TRBJ2-2	NA	TRBV7-9	NA	CASMVGSNTGELFF	TGTGCCAGCATGGTCGGTTCGAACACCGGGGAGCTGTTTTTT
17	TRBJ2-7	TRBD2	TRBV28	NA	CASSLVASGLSSYEQYF	TGCGCCAGCAGTTTGGTCGCTAGCGGGTTGAGCTCCTACGAGCAGTACTTC
14	TRBJ1-1	TRBD1	TRBV5-1	NA	CASSERDRFTEAFF	TGCGCCAGCAGCGAGAGGGACAGATTCACTGAAGCTTTCTTT
16	TRBJ2-2	TRBD2	TRBV19	once	CASSYPSGANTGELFF	TGTGCCAGTAGTTACCCTAGCGGGGCGAACACCGGGGAGCTGTTTTTT
14	TRBJ1-1	TRBD1	TRBV2	NA	CASRVAGGTTEAFF	TGTGCCAGCAGAGTGGCAGGGGGGACCACTGAAGCTTTCTTT
13	TRBJ2-7	TRBD1	TRBV6-6	NA	CASSYDRGQEQYF	TGTGCCAGCAGTTACGACAGGGGGCAAGAGCAGTACTTC
17	TRBJ2-5	TRBD1	TRBV28	once	CASSLAAATGYQETQYF	TGCGCCAGCAGTTTAGCCGCCGCGACAGGGTACCAAGAGACCCAGTACTTC
13	TRBJ1-2	NA	TRBV6-1	NA	CASSEGQNYGYTF	TGTGCCAGCAGTGAAGGACAGAATTATGGCTACACCTTC
13	TRBJ2-5	TRBD1	TRBV5-6	NA	CASSWTGAETQYF	TGTGCCAGCAGCTGGACAGGGGCGGAGACCCAGTACTTC
16	TRBJ2-1	TRBD1	TRBV7-6	few	CASSHGQGRSYNEQFF	TGTGCCAGCAGCCATGGACAGGGAAGGAGCTACAATGAGCAGTTCTTC
17	TRBJ2-2	TRBD1	TRBV7-9	NA	CASSFTTGTENTGELFF	TGTGCCAGCAGCTTTACCACCGGGACAGAAAACACCGGGGAGCTGTTTTTT
16	TRBJ2-1	NA	TRBV11-2	NA	CASSFPRLIRGNEQFF	TGTGCCAGCAGCTTCCCTCGGCTGATCCGGGGGAATGAGCAGTTCTTC
13	TRBJ2-3	NA	TRBV5-8	NA	CASPPGEADTQYF	TGTGCCAGCCCCCCCGGGGAGGCAGATACGCAGTATTTT
15	TRBJ1-1	TRBD1	TRBV6-5	NA	CASSPNPGQGRRAFF	TGTGCCAGCAGCCCCAATCCGGGACAGGGGCGTAGGGCTTTCTTT
15	TRBJ1-2	TRBD1	TRBV28	NA	CATPGQGKTNYGYTF	TGTGCCACCCCAGGACAGGGGAAGACCAACTATGGCTACACCTTC
14	TRBJ2-7	TRBD2	TRBV5-1	few	CASSPGSGEGVQYF	TGCGCCAGCAGCCCGGGGAGCGGGGAGGGTGTGCAGTACTTC
15	TRBJ2-5	TRBD2	TRBV18	NA	CASSATSGRVETQYF	TGTGCCAGCTCAGCGACTAGCGGGAGGGTTGAGACCCAGTACTTC
11	TRBJ2-7	NA	TRBV11-2	once	CASSHAREQYF	TGTGCCAGCAGCCATGCGAGGGAGCAGTACTTC
14	TRBJ1-1	NA	TRBV5-1	few	CASSLAYESSEAFF	TGCGCCAGCAGCTTGGCCTACGAGTCGTCTGAAGCTTTCTTT
14	TRBJ1-5	NA	TRBV6-5	NA	CASSAGNSNQPQHF	TGTGCCAGCAGTGCGGGGAATAGCAATCAGCCCCAGCATTTT
13	TRBJ1-1	NA	TRBV5-4	NA	CASSGGVGTEAFF	TGTGCCAGCAGCGGGGGGGTGGGGACTGAAGCTTTCTTT
14	TRBJ2-7	NA	TRBV15	NA	CATSGGQGPYEQYF	TGTGCCACCAGCGGGGGCCAGGGGCCCTACGAGCAGTACTTC
15	TRBJ2-1	TRBD2	TRBV30	medium-sized	CAWLSSGPTYNEQFF	TGTGCCTGGCTTTCTAGCGGGCCTACCTACAATGAGCAGTTCTTC